These 14 T cell receptor beta chains share one sample of origin, sequenced in a study of graft-versus-host responses after intestinal transplantation. Some clones are missing from TCRdb's copy, which holds only in-frame ones; the method was immunoSEQ multiplex PCR. The sample consists of around 13,000 clones, 38% of them appearing once. The sample was alloreactive CD4+ T cells from a mixed lymphocyte reaction culture, taken before intestinal transplant. Sample subset: CFSE-low proliferating T cells sorted from roughly six-day pre-transplant mixed lymphocyte reaction (GvH or HvG direction). The receptors come from a human patient who received an intestinal transplant.

The sample holds a few counts of this clone. The V call is TRBV27, the J call TRBJ2-7; tentative D call: TRBD2 (6 bases). The V and J ends lost 3 bases and 5 bases respectively, with 14 bases between them. The CDR3 has 14 amino acids. Per the germline V gene, CDR1 is MNHEY and CDR2 is SMNVEV (reference sequence). In nucleotides, the CDR3 is TGTGCCAGCAGTTTCGGGACTCGAGGTAACGAGCAGTACTTC. Amino acid sequence: CASSFGTRGNEQYF.

The chain has TRBV10-1 and TRBJ1-3; D remains unclear. The CDR3 loop spans 17 amino acids. Germline V gives CDR1 WNHNN, CDR2 SYGVQD (reference sequence). V dropped 7 bases and J dropped 6 bases, with 25 bases sitting between them. Here the CDR3 DNA reads TGCGCCAGCATCGGAGGGTTGGTTAGGGTGTGGGAAAACACCATATATTTT. Translating gives CASIGGLVRVWENTIYF.

This clone occurred once. The junction shows a germline mismatch at one end, possibly a read error. The chain carries TRBV13 and TRBJ2-2, with a tentative D call TRBD2 (5 bases). The CDR3 runs to 11 residues. Germline CDR1 reads PRHDT; CDR2 reads FYEKMQ (reference sequence). The CDR3 DNA follows: TGTGCCAGCAGCTTAGCCGGGGAGATGTTTTTT. This codes for CASSLAGEMFF. The full variable domain, in which reference TRBV13 and TRBJ2-2 provide the parts outside the CDR3, is AAGVIQSPRHLIKEKRETATLKCYPIPRHDTVYWYQQGPGQDPQFLISFYEKMQSDKGSIPDRFSAQQFSDYHSELNMSSLELGDSALYFCASSLAGEMFFGEGSRLTVL.

The genes are TRBV6-6 and TRBJ1-1, with a weak D call TRBD1 (5 bases). There are 13 residues in the CDR3. V lost 6 bases and J lost 4, with 12 bases in between. The V gene's germline CDR1 is MNHNY and CDR2 SVGAGI (reference sequence). This CDR3 reads CASRTQVGTEAFF. In DNA, the CDR3 is TGTGCCAGCAGGACACAGGTGGGCACTGAAGCTTTCTTT.

The J gene is TRBJ1-6, the V gene TRBV15; 9 nucleotides match TRBD1. The CDR3 length is 15 residues. Trimming cost V 1 base and J 9 bases; bases outside gene matches: 4. CDR1 and CDR2 from the germline V gene are LNHNV and YYDKDF (reference sequence). The CDR3 region has the DNA TGTGCCACCAGCAGAGGGGACAGGGTCAGTTCACCCCTCCACTTT. Translation gives CATSRGDRVSSPLHF.

This clone has more than one count but fewer than ten. This chain links TRBV18 with TRBJ2-7; 12 bases map to TRBD1. This CDR3 region has 18 residues. Germline V gene data show CDR1 as KGHSH and CDR2 as LQKENI. V trimming: 4 bases; J trimming: 3 bases; junction bases outside the gene matches: 13. The CDR3 DNA reads TGTGCCAGCTCACAGTTTCCGGGGACAGGGGGCGCAAACTACGAGCAGTACTTC. Encoded protein: CASSQFPGTGGANYEQYF. Using reference TRBV18 and TRBJ2-7 for the parts outside the CDR3, the full variable domain is NAGVMQNPRHLVRRRGQEARLRCSPMKGHSHVYWYRQLPEEGLKFMVYLQKENIIDESGMPKERFSAEFPKEGPSILRIQQVVRGDSAAYFCASSQFPGTGGANYEQYFGPGTRLTVT.

V gene TRBV19 combines with J gene TRBJ1-4; 9 bases line up with TRBD1. J gave up 8 bases and V 9 bases, and 7 bases lay outside the gene matches. CDR3 size: 13 residues. Germline V gives CDR1 LNHDA, CDR2 SQIVND (reference sequence). CDR3 bases: TGTGCCAGCACCGGGACAGGGAGAGAAAAACTGTTTTTT. Translated: CASTGTGREKLFF.

The chain is built from TRBV19 and TRBJ2-1, with 9 bases lining up with TRBD2. Germline CDR1 LNHDA, CDR2 SQIVND (reference sequence). Trimming cost V 4 bases and J 4 bases; bases outside gene matches: 5. This CDR3 spans 15 amino acids. CDR3 loop: CASSNLAGSYNEQFF. DNA of the CDR3: TGTGCCAGTAGTAATCTAGCGGGGTCTTACAATGAGCAGTTCTTC.

J is TRBJ1-5 and V is TRBV18; 7 bases line up with TRBD1. The CDR3 contains 14 residues. CDR1 and CDR2 (germline): KGHSH, LQKENI. J gave up 9 bases and V 4 bases, and 9 bases lay outside the gene matches. Here the CDR3 reads CASSLTGSLGPQHF. CDR3 coding DNA: TGTGCCAGCTCACTGACAGGGTCCCTGGGGCCCCAGCATTTT.

The rearrangement joins TRBV7-2 to TRBJ2-2; maybe TRBD2 (6 bases). The CDR3 is 16 residues long. Germline V CDR1 and CDR2: SGHTA, FQGNSA. The V end lost 1 base, the J end lost 0 bases, and 9 bases lay between the germline ends. The CDR3 coding sequence is TGTGCCAGCAGCTTAGGGAGGGGCCCGAACACCGGGGAGCTGTTTTTT. Amino acids: CASSLGRGPNTGELFF. The full variable domain, completed using reference TRBV7-2 and TRBJ2-2, is GAGVSQSPSNKVTEKGKDVELRCDPISGHTALYWYRQSLGQGLEFLIYFQGNSAPDKSGLPSDRFSAERTGGSVSTLTIQRTQQEDSAVYLCASSLGRGPNTGELFFGEGSRLTVL.

This clone appeared a few times. This chain links TRBV18 with TRBJ2-7; 8 positions match TRBD1. CDR3 length equals 15 residues. Unmatched junction bases numbered 7, after V lost 3 bases and J lost 3 bases. From germline, CDR1 is KGHSH and CDR2 LQKENI. CDR3 nucleotides: TGTGCCAGCTCACCTCGGACAGGGCTCATCTACGAGCAGTACTTC. Translation: CASSPRTGLIYEQYF.

V usage is TRBV29-1 and J usage is TRBJ2-5, with a possible D match to TRBD1 (7 bases). Per the germline V gene, CDR1 is SQVTM and CDR2 is ANQGSEA. The CDR3 loop spans 15 amino acids. V dropped 7 bases and J dropped 5 bases, with 23 bases sitting between them. Written as DNA, the CDR3 is TGCAGCGCCGGCGGTAAACAGGGGAGGCAGGAGACCCAGTACTTC. Translation: CSAGGKQGRQETQYF.

The V gene is TRBV30, the J gene TRBJ2-7; D not certain. The length of the CDR3 is 13 residues. V was pared by 3 bases and J by 5 bases, with 14 bases between. CDR1 and CDR2 (germline): GTSNPN, SVGIG (reference sequence). The chain's CDR3 is CAWSSLRNNEQYF. The CDR3, as DNA: TGTGCCTGGAGCTCTCTCAGGAATAACGAGCAGTACTTC.

The chain couples TRBV12-5 to TRBJ2-5, with 7 bases matching TRBD1. Unmatched junction bases numbered 11, after V lost 5 bases and J lost 2 bases. The CDR3 covers 16 residues. CDR1 is LGHNT and CDR2 is FRNRAP in the germline V gene. CDR3 nucleotide sequence: TGTGCTAGTGGTCCCCCAGGCAGGGGGTGGCAAGAGACCCAGTACTTC. Its translation: CASGPPGRGWQETQYF.